Following are 25 T cell receptor beta chains from one sample sequenced in a study of blood T cell repertoires in COVID-19. Using immunoSEQ multiplex PCR, the repertoire was profiled, and TCRdb retains in-frame clones only, with some absent. This repertoire shows approximately 250,000 clones, approximately 83% found once; its top ten account for around 5.5%. Source material: peripheral blood. These receptors all come from a human donor in a cohort sampled during active COVID-19.

The chain combines TRBV21-1 with TRBJ2-1; the tabulated D call, TRBD2, remains unverified against the DNA. TRBV21-1 is tagged as a pseudogene. The CDR3 loop spans 15 amino acids. CDR3 sequence reads: CASSRKGLADNEQFF. Written as DNA, the CDR3 is TGTGCCAGCAGCCGAAAGGGACTAGCGGACAATGAGCAGTTCTTC.

The chain recombines TRBV2 with TRBJ2-1; 8 nucleotides match TRBD2. The CDR3 loop spans 16 amino acids. V gave up 4 bases and J gave up 3 bases; unmatched junction bases: 8. Germline-derived CDR1 and CDR2 are SNHLY and FYNNEI. The CDR3 DNA is TGTGCCAGCAGTGGATATAGCGGGATCATCTACAATGAGCAGTTCTTC. The encoded protein is CASSGYSGIIYNEQFF.

The chain has TRBV30 and TRBJ1-4; D is unclear. Germline loops: CDR1 GTSNPN, CDR2 SVGIG (reference sequence). CDR3 size: 12 residues. V gave up 4 bases and J gave up 4 bases, with 7 bases separating them. The CDR3, as DNA: TGTGCCTGGAATCGAGATAATGAAAAACTGTTTTTT. Translated, it gives CAWNRDNEKLFF.

V usage is TRBV5-1 and J usage is TRBJ2-7; 9 bases line up with TRBD1. Germline V gene sequence: CDR1 SGHRS, CDR2 YFSETQ. Trimming took 4 bases from V and 7 from J; bases not matched to a gene: 6. CDR3 length: 13 amino acids. CDR3 region: CASSPGTGWEQYF. DNA of the CDR3: TGCGCCAGCAGCCCGGGGACAGGGTGGGAGCAGTACTTC.

This chain uses TRBV11-2 with TRBJ1-2; TRBD1 agrees at 8 bases. V lost 6 bases, J lost 3 bases, and 6 bases stayed unmatched. Germline CDR1 and CDR2: SGHAT and FQNNGV. This CDR3 region has 14 residues. The CDR3 here is CASSLQGADYGYTF. The CDR3 nucleotides are TGTGCCAGCAGTCTCCAGGGGGCCGACTATGGCTACACCTTC.

V is TRBV10-3 and J is TRBJ2-1; D possibly corresponds to TRBD1 (5 bases). In germline, CDR1 is ENHRY, CDR2 SYGVKD. The CDR3 runs 15 residues. The germline V and J ends were trimmed by 3 bases and 2 bases, with 11 bases remaining between them. CDR3 coding DNA: TGTGCCATCAGTGACGTTAGGGGCCCCTACAATGAGCAGTTCTTC. Residues: CAISDVRGPYNEQFF.

DNA for the CDR3: TGTGCCAGCAGTCTGGACAGGGGGAATTCACCCCTCCACTTT. It yields the protein CASSLDRGNSPLHF. The V gene is TRBV2, the J gene TRBJ1-6; 10 bases fit TRBD1. This CDR3 contains 14 residues. V dropped 5 bases and J dropped 7; count of bases not matched to a gene: 2. CDR1 SNHLY and CDR2 FYNNEI come from the germline V gene.

This sequence joins TRBV11-3 and TRBJ2-5, with a tentative D call TRBD1 (6 bases). Trimming took 1 base from V and 9 from J, leaving 12 bases between them. Germline CDR1 is SGHNT and CDR2 is YENEEA. The CDR3 has 13 amino acids. CDR3 bases: TGTGCCAGCAGCTTAGGCACAGGGATGGCCCAGTACTTC. Translating gives CASSLGTGMAQYF.

This clone was counted a single time. V gene TRBV18 combines with J gene TRBJ1-1; D not certain. The CDR3 is 16 amino acids. Germline V gene data show CDR1 as KGHSH and CDR2 as LQKENI. Trimming removed 5 bases from V and 1 base from J, with 17 bases in between. The DNA for the CDR3 is TGTGCCAGCTCATTCCTGAGGGCAGAGCAGAACACTGAAGCTTTCTTT. Translated, it gives CASSFLRAEQNTEAFF.

CDR3 protein: CASQGQGARTIYF. The CDR3 DNA is TGTGCCAGCCAGGGACAGGGGGCACGCACCATATATTTT. The chain links TRBV2 to TRBJ1-3; 12 positions match TRBD1. The CDR3 contains 13 residues. Germline CDR1 SNHLY, CDR2 FYNNEI. V shed 8 bases, J shed 9 bases, and the junction held 5 bases outside the gene matches.

The V and J genes are TRBV12-3 or TRBV12-4 and TRBJ1-2; no clear D. CDR3 length: 13 amino acids. V lost 2 bases, J lost 2 bases, and 6 bases lay in between. The CDR3 DNA follows: TGTGCCAGCAGTTTACCGGGAAACTATGGCTACACCTTC. It yields the protein CASSLPGNYGYTF.

The chain links TRBV21-1 to TRBJ2-1; TRBD1 reflects the table's D call only, with no check against the DNA. TRBV21-1 is marked as a pseudogene. This CDR3 has 12 residues. The CDR3 sequence is CASSKVGDTQFF. The CDR3 nucleotides read TGTGCCAGCAGCAAAGTCGGCGACACTCAGTTCTTC.

The chain joins TRBV6-6 to TRBJ2-7; 10 nucleotides align to TRBD1. Per the germline V gene, CDR1 is MNHNY and CDR2 is SVGAGI (reference sequence). This CDR3 is built from 15 residues. The V gene end was trimmed by 0 bases and the J gene end by 4 bases; junction bases not matched to a gene: 3. The CDR3 protein is CASSYSQGQGYEQYF. CDR3 nucleotides: TGTGCCAGCAGTTACTCTCAGGGACAGGGGTACGAGCAGTACTTC.

The V call is TRBV28, the J call TRBJ2-5; D perhaps matches TRBD2 (6 bases). This CDR3 spans 13 amino acids. Trimming cost V 3 bases and J 2 bases, with 7 bases left between them. Germline lookup yields CDR1 MDHEN and CDR2 SYDVKM. This CDR3 is CASSLGRQETQYF. Here the CDR3 DNA reads TGTGCCAGCAGTTTGGGGAGGCAAGAGACCCAGTACTTC.

V is TRBV27 and J is TRBJ2-2; TRBD2 matches 7 bases. Trimming took 7 bases from V and 1 from J; bases not matched to a gene: 6. This CDR3 region has 15 residues. Per germline, CDR1 MNHEY and CDR2 SMNVEV (reference sequence). DNA for the CDR3: TGTGCCAGCACCGCGGGACTAAGGAACACCGGGGAGCTGTTTTTT. It yields the protein CASTAGLRNTGELFF.

The chain recombines TRBV5-4 with TRBJ1-2; 8 bases are shared with TRBD1. With V trimmed by 0 bases and J by 2 bases, 3 bases remained unmatched. Germline-derived CDR1 and CDR2 are SGHNT and YYREEE (reference sequence). The CDR3 sequence is 15 residues long. This CDR3 is CASSLDGQGNYGYTF. In nucleotides, the CDR3 is TGTGCCAGCAGCTTGGACGGACAGGGAAACTATGGCTACACCTTC.

The chain links TRBV29-1 to TRBJ2-1; D might be TRBD1 (5 bases). Germline V gene sequence: CDR1 SQVTM, CDR2 ANQGSEA. This CDR3 comprises 14 residues. The germline V and J ends were trimmed by 6 bases and 0 bases, with 12 bases remaining between them. CDR3 in DNA: TGCAGCGTGCGACAGTTAAGCTCCTACAATGAGCAGTTCTTC. It yields the protein CSVRQLSSYNEQFF.

Here the CDR3 reads CASRGRQGAPYEQYF. The CDR3 bases are TGTGCCAGCAGGGGGAGACAGGGGGCGCCTTACGAGCAGTACTTC. V and J are TRBV6-5 and TRBJ2-7; the match to TRBD1 covers 10 bases. V was clipped by 6 bases and J by 4 bases; unmatched bases: 9. The CDR3 has 15 residues. Germline V gives CDR1 MNHEY, CDR2 SVGAGI.

The V gene is TRBV7-6, the J gene TRBJ2-2, with 11 bases matching TRBD2. This CDR3 has 15 residues. V trimming: 10 bases; J trimming: 1 base; junction bases outside the gene matches: 5. Germline-derived CDR1 and CDR2 are SGHVS and FNYEAQ. CDR3 in amino acids: CATMLAGGNTGELFF. The CDR3 region has the DNA TGTGCCACCATGCTAGCGGGAGGGAACACCGGGGAGCTGTTTTTT.

Written as DNA, the CDR3 is TGTGCCAGCAGCTGGAGGGGTCGTGCCCTTTCTCTTAATTCACCCCTCCACTTT. Translation: CASSWRGRALSLNSPLHF. The genes are TRBV7-8 and TRBJ1-6, with a possible D match to TRBD1 (5 bases). Germline values: CDR1 SGHVS, CDR2 FQNEAQ. The CDR3 spans 18 residues. Trimming pared 4 bases from V and 6 bases from J, leaving 22 bases between.

This clone has ten or more counts. Other DNA sequences in the sample encode the same CDR3. This rearrangement joins TRBV7-9 to TRBJ1-4; no clear D. Trimming stripped 1 base from V and 4 bases from J, with 7 bases between. CDR3 length: 14 residues. Germline V gene lookup returns CDR1 SEHNR and CDR2 FQNEAQ (reference sequence). This CDR3 reads CASSLGLVNEKLFF. CDR3 DNA: TGTGCCAGCAGCTTAGGACTGGTTAATGAAAAACTGTTTTTT.

To note about this clone: The junction and the germline gene differ at one end; a read error may be behind it. DNA of the CDR3: TGTGCCAGCAGTTTATCGGTCTACGGGCAGTACTTC. Its translation is CASSLSVYGQYF. This chain links TRBV28 with TRBJ2-7; no clear D gene. Germline CDR1 is MDHEN and CDR2 is SYDVKM. The CDR3 covers 12 residues.

This chain connects TRBV5-5 to TRBJ2-1; maybe TRBD1 (5 bases). Germline CDR1 SGHKS, CDR2 YYEKEE (reference sequence). Trimming took off 4 bases at V and 1 base at J, with 9 bases between the two ends. CDR3 size: 14 residues. CDR3 nucleotides: TGTGCCAGCAGCCAGGGATTTTCCTACAATGAGCAGTTCTTC. This sequence encodes CASSQGFSYNEQFF. Looking up the rest from reference TRBV5-5 and TRBJ2-1 gives the full variable domain: DAGVTQSPTHLIKTRGQQVTLRCSPISGHKSVSWYQQVLGQGPQFIFQYYEKEERGRGNFPDRFSARQFPNYSSELNVNALLLGDSALYLCASSQGFSYNEQFFGPGTRLTVL.

The chain joins TRBV5-1 to TRBJ2-5, with D possibly TRBD1 on 6 matching bases. Trimming shortened V by 2 bases and J by 5 bases, and 13 bases separated the two germline ends. Per the germline V gene, CDR1 is SGHRS and CDR2 is YFSETQ. CDR3 length: 14 amino acids. The CDR3 sequence is CASSFGQGIETQYF. CDR3 coding DNA: TGCGCCAGCAGCTTTGGGCAGGGGATCGAGACCCAGTACTTC.

The chain uses TRBV28 and TRBJ2-1; D gene unclear. This CDR3 contains 15 residues. The V gene's germline CDR1 is MDHEN and CDR2 SYDVKM. Trimming removed 3 bases from V and 3 bases from J, with 12 bases in between. The CDR3 reads CASSFPGASYNEQFF. The CDR3 DNA sequence: TGTGCCAGCAGTTTCCCGGGTGCGAGCTACAATGAGCAGTTCTTC.